This entry lists 26 T cell receptor beta chains sequenced from one sample in a study of blood T cell repertoires in COVID-19. Clones were read by immunoSEQ multiplex PCR, and TCRdb kept only the in-frame ones, dropping some. The sample comprises around 300,000 clones, 70% to 90% of which are singletons, and approximately 4% rests with the top ten. Sequences were obtained from peripheral blood. These receptors originate from a woman aged 45 to 65 with active or convalescent COVID-19.

This rearrangement joins TRBV6-4 to TRBJ2-1; 7 nucleotides line up with TRBD1. With 5 bases clipped from V and 8 bases from J, the junction kept 6 bases outside the gene matches. Germline V gene lookup returns CDR1 MRHNA and CDR2 SNTAGT. This CDR3 is 13 amino acids long. CDR3 residues: CASSTDRGHEQFF. In DNA, the CDR3 is TGTGCCAGCAGTACCGATAGGGGGCATGAGCAGTTCTTC.

The chain employs TRBV7-2 and TRBJ2-3, with 10 bases identical to TRBD2. The CDR3 length is 16 residues. J lost 5 bases, V lost 2 bases, and 7 bases had no gene match. Germline-derived CDR1 and CDR2 are SGHTA and FQGNSA. In DNA, the CDR3 is TGTGCCAGCAGCTTAAGGCTAGCGGGAGAACGAGATACGCAGTATTTT. Translated, it gives CASSLRLAGERDTQYF.

This sequence joins TRBV19 and TRBJ2-5; tentative D call: TRBD1 (5 bases). This CDR3 has 15 amino acids. Trimming cost V 7 bases and J 3 bases, with 18 bases left between them. CDR1 is LNHDA, CDR2 SQIVND, per germline (reference sequence). This CDR3 is CASTESWTLKETQYF. The CDR3 nucleotides read TGTGCCAGTACCGAATCCTGGACACTCAAAGAGACCCAGTACTTC.

The V call is TRBV7-9, the J call TRBJ1-3, with 7 bases identical to TRBD1. Germline trimming cut 4 bases from V and 8 bases from J; bases unmatched to any gene: 8. Per the germline V gene, CDR1 is SEHNR and CDR2 is FQNEAQ (reference sequence). The CDR3 covers 14 residues. CDR3 DNA sequence: TGTGCCAGCAGCTCAGTCGGGACAGTGGACACCATATATTTT. Translated, it gives CASSSVGTVDTIYF.

J is TRBJ1-1 and V is TRBV6-4, with 9 bases lining up with TRBD1. The CDR3 sequence is 15 residues long. Germline-derived CDR1 and CDR2 are MRHNA and SNTAGT. With V trimmed by 6 bases and J by 3 bases, 8 bases remained unmatched. CDR3 nucleotides: TGTGCCAGCAGGGCCGGACAGGGGAGCTACACTGAAGCTTTCTTT. Residues: CASRAGQGSYTEAFF.

The J gene is TRBJ1-5, the V gene TRBV19; maybe TRBD1 (5 bases). The germline V gene encodes CDR1 LNHDA and CDR2 SQIVND (reference sequence). The CDR3 is made up of 13 amino acids. With 6 bases removed from V and 4 bases from J, the gap between germline ends came to 10 bases. The CDR3 DNA is TGTGCCAGTAGCGAAAGGGGAAATCAGCCCCAGCATTTT. It yields the protein CASSERGNQPQHF.

The chain combines TRBV28 with TRBJ1-5; unclear D gene. V was clipped by 3 bases and J by 2 bases, with 8 bases between them. Germline assignment: CDR1 MDHEN and CDR2 SYDVKM. CDR3 length: 14 residues. The CDR3 protein is CASSLRQRNQPQHF. The DNA of the CDR3 is TGTGCCAGCAGTTTGCGGCAGCGCAATCAGCCCCAGCATTTT.

The chain couples TRBV14 to TRBJ1-5; no definite D call. The CDR3 sequence is 13 residues long. Germline values: CDR1 SGHDN, CDR2 FVKESK. Deletions cut 6 bases from V and 11 bases from J, with 17 bases between. CDR3 amino acids: CASSNSLTGTQHF. The CDR3 nucleotides read TGTGCCAGCAGTAACAGTTTGACGGGAACCCAGCATTTT.

The genes are TRBV2 and TRBJ2-2; 9 nucleotides align to TRBD1. V lost 6 bases, J lost 7 bases, and 9 bases stayed unmatched. CDR1 and CDR2 (germline): SNHLY, FYNNEI. The CDR3 runs to 15 residues. This CDR3 is CASRPIQGAGGELFF. CDR3 in DNA: TGTGCCAGCAGGCCGATACAGGGGGCGGGCGGGGAGCTGTTTTTT.

This clone has a single count. V usage is TRBV2 and J usage is TRBJ1-2; D is undetermined. This CDR3 spans 12 amino acids. V was shortened by 6 bases and J by 0 bases, with 5 bases between the two germline ends. Germline V lookup: CDR1 SNHLY, CDR2 FYNNEI. CDR3 residues: CASRGANYGYTF. CDR3 nucleotides: TGTGCCAGCAGGGGAGCTAACTATGGCTACACCTTC.

This clone was seen once. The CDR3 sequence: CASSLEAQGYNEQFF. DNA of the CDR3: TGCGCCAGCAGCTTGGAGGCACAGGGCTACAATGAGCAGTTCTTC. The chain employs TRBV5-1 and TRBJ2-1; TRBD1 is a possible D gene (6 bases). Germline lookup yields CDR1 SGHRS and CDR2 YFSETQ. This CDR3 contains 15 residues. V dropped 0 bases and J dropped 3 bases, with 10 bases sitting between them.

The genes are TRBV29-1 and TRBJ1-4; 9 bases map to TRBD1. The V and J ends lost 7 bases and 1 base, in that order; junction bases with no gene match: 4. CDR1 is SQVTM and CDR2 is ANQGSEA in the germline V gene. The CDR3 consists of 14 residues. CDR3 residues: CSAGTGLTNEKLFF. In DNA form, the CDR3 reads TGCAGCGCCGGGACAGGGTTAACTAATGAAAAACTGTTTTTT.

This clone was counted a single time. This chain links TRBV27 with TRBJ1-6; possible D gene TRBD1, 6 bases. Germline V lookup: CDR1 MNHEY, CDR2 SMNVEV (reference sequence). The V end lost 8 bases, the J end lost 13 bases, and 18 bases lay between the germline ends. The CDR3 has 13 residues. The CDR3 DNA is TGTGCCAGCTCGGTACAGAGACAGGCCCCCCTCCACTTT. This codes for CASSVQRQAPLHF.

This clone was observed a handful of times. This same CDR3 is encoded by further DNA sequences in the sample. This CDR3 is CASSLTGNEQYF. CDR3 DNA: TGTGCCAGCAGTTTAACAGGGAACGAGCAGTACTTC. The chain combines TRBV12-3 or TRBV12-4 with TRBJ2-7; D perhaps matches TRBD1 (6 bases). V was shortened by 2 bases and J by 5 bases, with 7 bases between the two germline ends. CDR3 length: 12 residues.

The chain links TRBV11-3 to TRBJ2-3; tentatively, D is TRBD2 (5 bases). This CDR3 comprises 15 residues. Trimming took 5 bases from V and 4 from J, leaving 16 bases between them. Germline CDR1 SGHNT, CDR2 YENEEA. The CDR3 sequence: CASSQNRLAPDTQYF. CDR3 bases: TGTGCCAGCAGCCAAAATCGGCTAGCCCCAGATACGCAGTATTTT.

This clone was seen just once. The chain has TRBV30 and TRBJ2-7; D remains unclear. V was trimmed by 3 bases and J by 3 bases, leaving 9 bases between them. Per the germline V gene, CDR1 is GTSNPN and CDR2 is SVGIG (reference sequence). There are 12 residues in the CDR3. The CDR3 DNA sequence: TGTGCCTGGAGATCACAGAACTACGAGCAGTACTTC. Residues: CAWRSQNYEQYF.

The rearrangement uses TRBV28 and TRBJ1-1; 10 bases match TRBD1. This CDR3 comprises 15 residues. The ends lost 6 bases at V and 5 bases at J; junction bases unmatched: 9. The germline V gene encodes CDR1 MDHEN and CDR2 SYDVKM. The CDR3 loop is CASSPPMGQGTEAFF. The CDR3 DNA is TGTGCCAGCAGCCCCCCTATGGGACAGGGGACTGAAGCTTTCTTT.

CDR3 in DNA: TGTGCCAGCAGCTTTGCTGGACTAGCGGGGGGATACAATGAGCAGTTCTTC. This codes for CASSFAGLAGGYNEQFF. The chain joins TRBV7-3 to TRBJ2-1; TRBD2 aligns across 14 bases. The CDR3 extends over 17 amino acids. After removal of 3 bases from V and 4 bases from J, the junction contained 5 bases not matched to a gene. From germline, CDR1 is SGHTA and CDR2 FQGTGA.

The chain combines TRBV7-3 with TRBJ1-1; D is perhaps TRBD1 (6 bases). Trimming took 5 bases from V and 4 from J, leaving 14 bases between them. The CDR3 runs 14 residues. Germline CDR1 SGHTA, CDR2 FQGTGA. The CDR3 coding sequence is TGTGCCAGCAGCACGGGACAACTCGGCACTGAAGCTTTCTTT. Encoded protein: CASSTGQLGTEAFF.

This clone came up once. The chain couples TRBV7-2 to TRBJ2-3; TRBD2 agrees at 10 bases. The CDR3 is 18 amino acids. Germline lookup yields CDR1 SGHTA and CDR2 FQGNSA. The trim removed 1 base at V and 0 bases at J, leaving 7 bases unmatched. The CDR3 here is CASSLGLAGVSSTDTQYF. The DNA for the CDR3 is TGTGCCAGCAGCTTAGGGCTAGCGGGGGTGTCTAGCACAGATACGCAGTATTTT.

The chain combines TRBV2 with TRBJ2-7, with TRBD2 identical over 10 bases. This CDR3 has 16 amino acids. The germline V gene has CDR1 SNHLY and CDR2 FYNNEI. V was clipped by 6 bases and J by 2 bases; unmatched bases: 10. CDR3 DNA: TGTGCCAGCAGACGAGCTAGCGGGAGCTTTACCTACGAGCAGTACTTC. Translating gives CASRRASGSFTYEQYF.

This sequence joins TRBV29-1 and TRBJ2-7, with a possible D match to TRBD1 (6 bases). With 5 bases removed from V and 3 bases from J, the gap between germline ends came to 11 bases. Per germline, CDR1 SQVTM and CDR2 ANQGSEA. This CDR3 region has 12 residues. CDR3 bases: TGCAGCGTTTACGGACAGAACTACGAGCAGTACTTC. Encoded protein: CSVYGQNYEQYF.

This clone came up once. The same CDR3 also results from other DNA sequences found in this sample. V and J are TRBV27 and TRBJ2-6; TRBD1 might be the D (5 bases). Germline V CDR1 and CDR2: MNHEY, SMNVEV (reference sequence). V dropped 2 bases and J dropped 1 base, with 9 bases sitting between them. The length of the CDR3 is 16 residues. The DNA for the CDR3 is TGTGCCAGCAGTTTAGGCCCAGGGTCTGGGGCCAACGTCCTGACTTTC. It codes for CASSLGPGSGANVLTF.

This clone was counted once. The chain links TRBV7-9 to TRBJ2-2; 7 nucleotides line up with TRBD2. The germline gives CDR1 SEHNR, CDR2 FQNEAQ (reference sequence). The CDR3 covers 15 residues. V was pared by 3 bases and J by 1 base, with 2 bases of the junction left unmatched. DNA for the CDR3: TGTGCCAGCAGCTTGGGAGGGCGGAACACCGGGGAGCTGTTTTTT. It translates to CASSLGGRNTGELFF.

The chain joins TRBV28 to TRBJ1-5; 9 nucleotides align to TRBD1. Germline assignment: CDR1 MDHEN and CDR2 SYDVKM. This CDR3 contains 16 residues. The V and J ends lost 6 bases and 4 bases, in that order; junction bases with no gene match: 10. For the CDR3, the DNA is TGTGCCAGCAGGACAGGGGGGGACTTATTAAATCAGCCCCAGCATTTT. As protein: CASRTGGDLLNQPQHF. The full variable domain, its missing parts supplied by reference TRBV28 and TRBJ1-5, is DVKVTQSSRYLVKRTGEKVFLECVQDMDHENMFWYRQDPGLGLRLIYFSYDVKMKEKGDIPEGYSVSREKKERFSLILESASTNQTSMYLCASRTGGDLLNQPQHFGDGTRLSIL.

The rearrangement links TRBV30 to TRBJ2-2; possibly TRBD2 for D (6 bases). The length of the CDR3 is 15 residues. In germline, CDR1 is GTSNPN, CDR2 SVGIG (reference sequence). V lost 2 bases to trimming and J lost 5 bases, with 15 bases between them. The CDR3 nucleotides are TGTGCCTGGAGTCCCCCCCCACTAGCAACCGGGGAGCTGTTTTTT. It specifies CAWSPPPLATGELFF.